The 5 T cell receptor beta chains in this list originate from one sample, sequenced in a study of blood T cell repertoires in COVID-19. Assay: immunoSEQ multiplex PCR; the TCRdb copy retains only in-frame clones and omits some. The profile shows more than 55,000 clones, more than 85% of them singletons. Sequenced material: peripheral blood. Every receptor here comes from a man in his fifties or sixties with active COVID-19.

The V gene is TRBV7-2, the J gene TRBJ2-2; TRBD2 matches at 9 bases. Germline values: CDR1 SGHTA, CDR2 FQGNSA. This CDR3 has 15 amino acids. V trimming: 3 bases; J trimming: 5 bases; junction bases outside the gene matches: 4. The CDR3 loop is CASSFSGGGTGELFF. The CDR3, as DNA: TGTGCCAGCAGCTTTAGCGGGGGAGGGACCGGGGAGCTGTTTTTT.

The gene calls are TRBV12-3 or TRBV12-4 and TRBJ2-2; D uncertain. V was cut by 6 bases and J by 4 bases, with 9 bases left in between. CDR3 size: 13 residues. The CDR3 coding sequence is TGTGCCAGCAGCATTCAGGCCACCGGGGAGCTGTTTTTT. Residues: CASSIQATGELFF.

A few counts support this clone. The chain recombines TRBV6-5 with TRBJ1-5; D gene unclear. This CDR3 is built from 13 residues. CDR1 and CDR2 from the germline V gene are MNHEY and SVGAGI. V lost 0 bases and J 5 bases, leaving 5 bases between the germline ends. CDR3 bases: TGTGCCAGCAGTTACTCCAGGTATCAGCCCCAGCATTTT. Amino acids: CASSYSRYQPQHF.

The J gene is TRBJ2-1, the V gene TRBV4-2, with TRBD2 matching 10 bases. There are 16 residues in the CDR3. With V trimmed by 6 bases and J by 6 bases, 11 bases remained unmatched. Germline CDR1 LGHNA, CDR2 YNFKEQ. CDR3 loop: CASSDPSGRGANEQFF. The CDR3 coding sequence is TGTGCCAGCAGTGATCCTAGCGGGAGAGGGGCCAATGAGCAGTTCTTC.

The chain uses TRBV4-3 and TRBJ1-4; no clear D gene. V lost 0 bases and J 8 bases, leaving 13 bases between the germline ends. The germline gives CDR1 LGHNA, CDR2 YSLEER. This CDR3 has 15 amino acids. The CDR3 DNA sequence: TGCGCCAGCAGCCAAGATGGGGAGCGTTCAGAAAAACTGTTTTTT. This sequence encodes CASSQDGERSEKLFF.